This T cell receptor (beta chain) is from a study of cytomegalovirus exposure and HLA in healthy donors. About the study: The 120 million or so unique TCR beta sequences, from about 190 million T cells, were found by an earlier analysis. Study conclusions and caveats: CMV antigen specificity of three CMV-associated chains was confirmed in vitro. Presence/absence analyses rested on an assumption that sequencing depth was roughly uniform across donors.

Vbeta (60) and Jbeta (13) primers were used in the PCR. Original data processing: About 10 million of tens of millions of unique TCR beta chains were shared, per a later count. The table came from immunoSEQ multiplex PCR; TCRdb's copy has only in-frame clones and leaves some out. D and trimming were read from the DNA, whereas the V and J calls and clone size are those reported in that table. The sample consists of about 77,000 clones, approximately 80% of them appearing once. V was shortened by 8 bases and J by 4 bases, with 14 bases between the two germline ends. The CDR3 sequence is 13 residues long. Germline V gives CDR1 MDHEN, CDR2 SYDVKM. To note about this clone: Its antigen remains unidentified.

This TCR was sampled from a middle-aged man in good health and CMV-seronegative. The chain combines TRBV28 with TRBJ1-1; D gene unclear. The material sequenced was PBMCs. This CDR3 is CASGLVETTEAFF. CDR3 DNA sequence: TGTGCCAGCGGGCTTGTGGAAACCACTGAAGCTTTCTTT.